This entry features one T cell receptor beta chain sequence. The sample originates from a study of blood T cell repertoires in COVID-19. Study-wide background: COVID-19 samples from acute and convalescent phases originated in the United States, Italy and Spain. PBMCs, B-cell-depleted T cells, or T cells provided the cDNA or gDNA that made up the material.

The CDR3 consists of 15 residues. J lost 0 bases, V lost 4 bases, and 4 bases had no gene match. From germline, CDR1 is SGHRS and CDR2 YFSETQ. In the authors' workflow: For nucleated cells, counts were estimated from reference gene primer amplification. The method was immunoSEQ multiplex PCR; TCRdb's version includes in-frame clones alone and lacks a portion of them. The V and J calls and clone size come from that table; D and trimming were worked out from the DNA. The data contain roughly 63,000 clones, roughly 74% of them singletons. Sequencing input: peripheral blood. This TCR derives from a woman of 80 years or more with acute or convalescent COVID-19. The chain is built from TRBV5-1 and TRBJ1-3, with 7 bases identical to TRBD1. The CDR3 nucleotides are TGCGCCAGCAGCCTGGGACAGCTCTCTGGAAACACCATATATTTT. Translating it yields CASSLGQLSGNTIYF.